The 17 T cell receptor beta chains below all came from one sample that was sequenced in a study of identifying expanded T cells in peripheral blood. Generated by immunoSEQ multiplex PCR, the TCRdb table keeps only in-frame clones and is missing some. The table shows about 91,000 clones, with about 91% occurring only once. Sequenced material: blood. These receptors all come from a person aged 18-69 years in good health.

The chain links TRBV6-5 to TRBJ2-1, with 10 nucleotides matching TRBD2. CDR3 length: 14 amino acids. The trim removed 6 bases at V and 3 bases at J, leaving 2 bases unmatched. Germline V lookup: CDR1 MNHEY, CDR2 SVGAGI. The CDR3 protein is CASRLAGGYNEQFF. The CDR3 nucleotides are TGTGCCAGCAGGTTAGCGGGAGGCTACAATGAGCAGTTCTTC.

The chain employs TRBV29-1 and TRBJ2-2; D gene unclear. The germline V and J ends were trimmed by 4 bases and 4 bases, with 19 bases remaining between them. Germline V gene sequence: CDR1 SQVTM, CDR2 ANQGSEA. This CDR3 is 16 amino acids long. CDR3 protein: CSVGSIILGATGELFF. CDR3 sequence (DNA): TGCAGCGTTGGCTCAATTATCCTAGGCGCCACCGGGGAGCTGTTTTTT.

The rearrangement uses TRBV4-1 and TRBJ1-4; D is uncertain. CDR1 and CDR2 (germline): MGHRA, YSYEKL. The CDR3 has 12 residues. V was clipped by 4 bases and J by 7 bases, with 7 bases between them. The CDR3 sequence is CASSRSGEKLFF. The CDR3 nucleotides are TGCGCCAGCAGCCGCTCTGGTGAAAAACTGTTTTTT.

The chain has TRBV27 and TRBJ2-2; TRBD2 might be the D (6 bases). The CDR3 loop spans 12 amino acids. CDR1 and CDR2 from the germline V gene are MNHEY and SMNVEV (reference sequence). The V end lost 11 bases, the J end lost 2 bases, and 9 bases lay between the germline ends. The CDR3 loop reads CASGVNTGELFF. As DNA, the CDR3 is TGTGCCTCGGGGGTAAACACCGGGGAGCTGTTTTTT.

Comment on this clone: At the DNA level, this CDR3 is encoded by other sequences in the same sample as well. The chain carries TRBV6-1 and TRBJ2-2, with 8 bases matching TRBD1. The junction had 1 base not matched to a gene; V was cut back by 1 base and J by 3 bases. From germline, CDR1 is MNHNS and CDR2 SASEGT. The CDR3 contains 15 residues. The CDR3 region is CASSEGQGHTGELFF. CDR3 DNA: TGTGCCAGCAGTGAAGGACAGGGGCACACCGGGGAGCTGTTTTTT.

This chain joins TRBV6-5 and TRBJ2-7; 10 positions match TRBD2. The V segment lost 6 bases and the J segment 1 base; nucleotides outside the gene matches: 6. Germline CDR1 reads MNHEY; CDR2 reads SVGAGI. CDR3 length: 15 amino acids. The CDR3 region is CASSPLAGVSYEQYF. In DNA, the CDR3 is TGTGCCAGCAGCCCGCTAGCGGGGGTTTCCTACGAGCAGTACTTC.

The chain has TRBV19 and TRBJ2-2; unclear D gene. The CDR3 is 15 residues long. V dropped 1 base and J dropped 1 base, with 7 bases sitting between them. CDR1 and CDR2 from the germline V gene are LNHDA and SQIVND (reference sequence). CDR3 protein: CASSIGRWNTGELFF. In nucleotides, the CDR3 is TGTGCCAGTAGTATAGGTCGATGGAACACCGGGGAGCTGTTTTTT.

Remarks on this clone: This specimen includes other DNA sequences encoding the same CDR3. The V call is TRBV30, the J call TRBJ2-3; 9 bases match TRBD1. Germline V lookup: CDR1 GTSNPN, CDR2 SVGIG (reference sequence). V was pared by 3 bases and J by 0 bases, with 7 bases of the junction left unmatched. CDR3 size: 16 residues. CDR3 DNA: TGTGCCTGGAGGGGACAGGGTTATCTCAGCACAGATACGCAGTATTTT. Translated, it gives CAWRGQGYLSTDTQYF. Looking up the rest from reference TRBV30 and TRBJ2-3 gives the full variable domain: SQTIHQWPATLVQPVGSPLSLECTVEGTSNPNLYWYRQAAGRGLQLLFYSVGIGQISSEVPQNLSASRPQDRQFILSSKKLLLSDSGFYLCAWRGQGYLSTDTQYFGPGTRLTVL.

This chain joins TRBV10-3 and TRBJ2-2; D may match TRBD1 or TRBD2 (5 bases each). Germline V lookup: CDR1 ENHRY, CDR2 SYGVKD. The CDR3 spans 14 residues. Between the trimmed V and J ends, which lost 6 bases and 4 bases, there was a span of 12 bases. CDR3 nucleotides: TGTGCCATCAGACGGGACGGAGTCACCGGGGAGCTGTTTTTT. Translating it yields CAIRRDGVTGELFF.

This clone was observed once. This rearrangement joins TRBV6-1 to TRBJ2-3, with 9 positions matching TRBD1. V shed 7 bases, J shed 8 bases, and the junction held 7 bases outside the gene matches. This CDR3 region has 13 residues. Germline V lookup: CDR1 MNHNS, CDR2 SASEGT. The CDR3 DNA follows: TGTGCCAGCATCCGGGACAGGGTGGGTACGCAGTATTTT. Protein: CASIRDRVGTQYF.

A single count supports this clone. The chain is built from TRBV19 and TRBJ2-1; possibly TRBD1 for D (6 bases). CDR1 and CDR2 (germline): LNHDA, SQIVND (reference sequence). CDR3 length: 13 amino acids. V was clipped by 6 bases and J by 7 bases, with 13 bases between them. The CDR3 DNA reads TGTGCCAGTAGACCGGGACAAAGGAATGAGCAGTTCTTC. It encodes CASRPGQRNEQFF.

J is TRBJ1-5 and V is TRBV6-1; D not certain. This CDR3 is built from 14 residues. V was cut by 6 bases and J by 4 bases, with 13 bases left in between. CDR1 is MNHNS and CDR2 is SASEGT in the germline V gene. CDR3 coding DNA: TGTGCCAGCAGCACCGCGGACCAAAATCAGCCCCAGCATTTT. Amino acid sequence: CASSTADQNQPQHF.

This clone was counted a few times. This rearrangement joins TRBV9 to TRBJ1-6; D possibly corresponds to TRBD1 (6 bases). Trimming cost V 4 bases and J 7 bases, with 12 bases left between them. This CDR3 has 14 residues. Germline CDR1 is SGDLS and CDR2 is YYNGEE. The CDR3 region has the DNA TGTGCCAGCAGCTCTGTAACAGGGAATTCACCCCTCCACTTT. Its protein is CASSSVTGNSPLHF.

On this clone: Relative to the germline gene, one junction end is altered; a read error may explain this. The chain is built from TRBV5-4 and TRBJ2-5; D possibly corresponds to TRBD1 (6 bases). CDR1 is SGHNT, CDR2 YYREEE, per germline (reference sequence). This CDR3 has 13 residues. The CDR3 bases are TGTGCCAGCACCCCCCCAGGGGAAGAGGCCCAGTACTTC. It yields the protein CASTPPGEEAQYF.

The chain uses TRBV11-2 and TRBJ2-5; 9 positions agree with TRBD2. Trimming at V came to 5 bases and at J to 5 bases, leaving 9 bases not matched to a gene. Germline values: CDR1 SGHAT, CDR2 FQNNGV. The CDR3 is made up of 15 amino acids. The CDR3, as DNA: TGTGCCAGCAGCGCAGCGGGGGGTTCATTGGAGACCCAGTACTTC. Amino acid sequence: CASSAAGGSLETQYF.

The chain's CDR3 is CASSPQGQGAGYGYTF. CDR3 coding DNA: TGTGCCAGCTCACCGCAAGGACAGGGGGCAGGATATGGCTACACCTTC. The V and J genes are TRBV18 and TRBJ1-2; 11 bases map to TRBD1. This CDR3 has 16 amino acids. V lost 3 bases and J lost 5; bases outside the gene matches: 8. Germline CDR1 and CDR2: KGHSH and LQKENI.

The rearrangement links TRBV27 to TRBJ2-7; a weak D match, TRBD2 (5 bases). The CDR3 extends over 12 amino acids. Germline CDR1 and CDR2: MNHEY and SMNVEV (reference sequence). Trimming took off 5 bases at V and 4 bases at J, with 9 bases between the two ends. The CDR3 is CASSVGGYEQYF. In DNA, the CDR3 is TGTGCCAGCAGTGTAGGCGGGTACGAGCAGTACTTC.